This TCR beta chain emerged from a study of T cells in women clearing cervical HPV infection. Study-level information: Case blood drawn at lesion detection; control blood after infection cleared. For cases, blood was sampled a median 149 days after lesion detection, interquartile range roughly 85 to 200 days. HLA type stays a possible confounder, typing being limited.

Germline CDR1 reads LGHDT; CDR2 reads YNNKEL (reference sequence). The CDR3 has 13 residues. Profiling relied on immunoSEQ multiplex PCR, and the TCRdb table lists in-frame clones only, not all of them. The sample holds roughly 48,000 clones. Comment on this clone: The read gets to within 3 residues of the CDR3 end, and the germline J gene fills in the rest.

The source is a woman between 18 and 69 years old with a cervical HPV16 infection that either progressed to CIN3+ or cleared (not recorded which). The rearrangement joins TRBV3-1 (or the pseudogene TRBV3-2) to TRBJ1-1; D may be TRBD1 (5 bases). The sequenced sample was blood buffy coat. CDR3 bases read: TGTGCCAGCAGCCGTGGGAGGGGTTCGGAA. It yields the protein CASSRGRGSE. In full, the CDR3 reads CASSRGRGSEAFF.